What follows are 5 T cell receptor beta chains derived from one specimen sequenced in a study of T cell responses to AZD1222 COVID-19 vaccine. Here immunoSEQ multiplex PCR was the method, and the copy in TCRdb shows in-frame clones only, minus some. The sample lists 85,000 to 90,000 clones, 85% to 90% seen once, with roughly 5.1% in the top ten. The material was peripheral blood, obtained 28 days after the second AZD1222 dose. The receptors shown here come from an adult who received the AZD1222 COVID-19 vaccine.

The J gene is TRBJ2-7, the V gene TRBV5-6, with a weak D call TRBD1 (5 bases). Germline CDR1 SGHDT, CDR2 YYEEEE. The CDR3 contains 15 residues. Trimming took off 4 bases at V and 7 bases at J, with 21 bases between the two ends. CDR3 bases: TGTGCCAGCAGCGTGGACATTGGGGCAGCTCGGGAGCAGTACTTC. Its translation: CASSVDIGAAREQYF.

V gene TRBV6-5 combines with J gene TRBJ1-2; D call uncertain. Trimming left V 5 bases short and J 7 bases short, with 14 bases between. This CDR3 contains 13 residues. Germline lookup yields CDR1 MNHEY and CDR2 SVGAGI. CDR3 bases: TGTGCCAGCAGTCCCGGGTCCCGGGCTGGCTACACCTTC. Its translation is CASSPGSRAGYTF.

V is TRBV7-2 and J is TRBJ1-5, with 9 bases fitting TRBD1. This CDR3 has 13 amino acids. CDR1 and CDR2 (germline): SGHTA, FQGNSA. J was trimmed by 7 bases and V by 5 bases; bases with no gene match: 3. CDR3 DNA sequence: TGTGCCAGCAGCGGGGACAGGGTGCAGCCCCAGCATTTT. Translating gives CASSGDRVQPQHF.

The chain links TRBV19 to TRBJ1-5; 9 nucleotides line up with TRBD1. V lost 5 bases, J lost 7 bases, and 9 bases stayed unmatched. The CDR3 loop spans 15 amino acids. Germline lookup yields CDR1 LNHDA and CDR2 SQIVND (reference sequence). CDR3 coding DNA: TGTGCCAGTAGTCTTACAGGGGGCTGGGGACAGCCCCAGCATTTT. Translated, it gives CASSLTGGWGQPQHF. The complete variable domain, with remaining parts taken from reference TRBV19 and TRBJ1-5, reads DGGITQSPKYLFRKEGQNVTLSCEQNLNHDAMYWYRQDPGQGLRLIYYSQIVNDFQKGDIAEGYSVSREKKESFPLTVTSAQKNPTAFYLCASSLTGGWGQPQHFGDGTRLSIL.

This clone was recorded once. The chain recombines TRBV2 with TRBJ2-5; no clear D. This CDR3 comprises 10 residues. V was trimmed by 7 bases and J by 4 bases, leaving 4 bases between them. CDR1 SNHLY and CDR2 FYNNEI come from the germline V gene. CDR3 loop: CASMRETQYF. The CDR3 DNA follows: TGTGCCAGCATGAGAGAGACCCAGTACTTC.